Below are 20 T cell receptor beta chains sequenced from a single sample in a study of response to subunit inactivated influenza vaccine. From the RT-PCR reads, TCRdb called clonotypes with MiXCR, one entry per CDR3 protein. The sample has 500,000 or so distinct CDR3 sequences, 16% seen once. The specimen was CD4+ T cells sorted from PBMCs, collected around 2 years after vaccination. Source of these receptors: a man aged 45 to 75 who received an inactivated influenza vaccine.

The chain uses TRBV10-3 and TRBJ2-5; D gene uncertain. Trimming took off 4 bases at V and 3 bases at J, with 3 bases between the two ends. The CDR3 consists of 11 residues. Germline CDR1 reads ENHRY; CDR2 reads SYGVKD. The CDR3 reads CAISVKETQYF. The CDR3 nucleotides read TGTGCCATCAGTGTGAAAGAGACCCAGTACTTC.

This clonotype was recorded many times. V usage is TRBV5-5 and J usage is TRBJ1-4; D not certain. Germline lookup yields CDR1 SGHKS and CDR2 YYEKEE (reference sequence). The germline V and J ends were trimmed by 4 bases and 2 bases, with 9 bases remaining between them. The CDR3 spans 14 residues. This CDR3 is CASSVLVTNEKLFF. In DNA form, the CDR3 reads TGTGCCAGCAGCGTTCTGGTCACTAATGAAAAACTGTTTTTT. Together with reference TRBV5-5 and TRBJ1-4, the CDR3 gives the full variable domain: DAGVTQSPTHLIKTRGQQVTLRCSPISGHKSVSWYQQVLGQGPQFIFQYYEKEERGRGNFPDRFSARQFPNYSSELNVNALLLGDSALYLCASSVLVTNEKLFFGSGTQLSVL.

This clonotype was detected ten times or more. The chain joins TRBV12-3 or TRBV12-4 to TRBJ1-2; 10 bases fit TRBD1. The CDR3 spans 15 residues. The V gene end was trimmed by 5 bases and the J gene end by 6 bases; junction bases not matched to a gene: 9. CDR3 nucleotide sequence: TGTGCCAGCAGTCCCTCGCCCGGGACAGGGGATGGCTACACCTTC. Residues: CASSPSPGTGDGYTF.

Comments on this clonotype: A read error may be the cause here, since a much bigger clone is one base away. The chain uses TRBV11-2 and TRBJ2-1; D not certain. The CDR3 runs 13 residues. The germline V gene has CDR1 SGHAT and CDR2 FQNNGV. The V end lost 5 bases, the J end lost 4 bases, and 9 bases lay between the germline ends. DNA for the CDR3: TGTGCCAGCAGCCCTGCGCAGTACAATGAGCAGTTCTTC. It encodes CASSPAQYNEQFF.

This clonotype was counted many times. This chain connects TRBV5-1 to TRBJ2-1, with 7 bases aligning to TRBD1. The CDR3 sequence is 14 residues long. V shed 4 bases and J 7 bases; nucleotides not matched to a gene: 8. Per germline, CDR1 SGHRS and CDR2 YFSETQ. The CDR3 here is CASSGTESGNEQFF. CDR3 DNA sequence: TGCGCCAGCAGCGGGACAGAGTCCGGAAATGAGCAGTTCTTC.

In this sample, this clonotype turned up a few times. V is TRBV15 and J is TRBJ2-2; D remains unclear. V lost 1 base, J lost 2 bases, and 8 bases lay in between. The length of the CDR3 is 15 residues. In germline, CDR1 is LNHNV, CDR2 YYDKDF (reference sequence). The CDR3 coding sequence is TGTGCCACCAGCAGAGCACCAATAAACACCGGGGAGCTGTTTTTT. Its translation is CATSRAPINTGELFF.

Ten or more counts support this clonotype. V is TRBV20-1 and J is TRBJ1-2, with TRBD1 matching 7 bases. This CDR3 region has 14 residues. J was trimmed by 4 bases and V by 3 bases; bases with no gene match: 8. Germline CDR1 reads DFQATT; CDR2 reads SNEGSKA (reference sequence). CDR3 protein: CSASDKRGPYGYTF. CDR3 in DNA: TGCAGTGCTAGCGACAAAAGGGGGCCCTATGGCTACACCTTC.

Ten or more counts support this clonotype. This chain uses TRBV28 with TRBJ2-7; weak D call: TRBD2 (6 bases). V was clipped by 4 bases and J by 3 bases, with 13 bases between them. The CDR3 length is 14 residues. Looked up from germline, CDR1 is MDHEN and CDR2 is SYDVKM. The chain's CDR3 is CASSSAGTFYEQYF. For the CDR3, the DNA is TGTGCCAGCAGTTCGGCGGGGACCTTCTACGAGCAGTACTTC.

The chain combines TRBV7-8 with TRBJ2-7; 8 nucleotides line up with TRBD2. Germline CDR1 reads SGHVS; CDR2 reads FQNEAQ. V lost 1 base, J lost 4 bases, and 9 bases stayed unmatched. CDR3 length: 16 amino acids. The CDR3 DNA sequence: TGTGCCAGCAGCTTAGTCGCCGGGACTAGAACATACGAGCAGTACTTC. Translating it yields CASSLVAGTRTYEQYF.

V and J are TRBV7-2 and TRBJ1-6; D might be TRBD1 (5 bases). V shed 0 bases and J shed 8 bases, with 11 bases lying between them. Germline CDR1 SGHTA, CDR2 FQGNSA. There are 15 residues in the CDR3. Here the CDR3 DNA reads TGTGCCAGCAGCTTAGCGTCGGGGGTTGATTCACCCCTCCACTTT. Translation: CASSLASGVDSPLHF.

The chain joins TRBV6-2 or TRBV6-3 to TRBJ2-6; unclear D gene. Trimming shortened V by 6 bases and J by 3 bases, and 18 bases separated the two germline ends. CDR1 is MNHEY and CDR2 is SVGEGT in the germline V gene. The length of the CDR3 is 17 residues. The CDR3 spells CASRARTGRDGANVLTF. CDR3 nucleotides: TGTGCCAGCAGGGCTCGGACGGGCCGTGATGGGGCCAACGTCCTGACTTTC.

Only a few counts were recorded for this clonotype. The genes are TRBV7-2 and TRBJ2-1; D gene unclear. Germline V gives CDR1 SGHTA, CDR2 FQGNSA. Deletions cut 2 bases from V and 4 bases from J, with 6 bases between. The CDR3 has 13 amino acids. The chain's CDR3 is CASSLYRYNEQFF. The CDR3 coding sequence is TGTGCCAGCAGCTTATACCGATACAATGAGCAGTTCTTC.

The chain links TRBV4-3 to TRBJ2-3; D call uncertain. CDR1 is LGHNA, CDR2 YSLEER, per germline. This CDR3 spans 15 amino acids. The V end lost 0 bases, the J end lost 2 bases, and 9 bases lay between the germline ends. The CDR3 loop is CASSQDLSYTDTQYF. As DNA, the CDR3 is TGCGCCAGCAGCCAAGATCTTAGTTACACAGATACGCAGTATTTT.

This clonotype showed up just a few times. V usage is TRBV5-1 and J usage is TRBJ2-7; 9 positions agree with TRBD1. Germline V gene sequence: CDR1 SGHRS, CDR2 YFSETQ. J was trimmed by 0 bases and V by 4 bases; bases with no gene match: 2. The CDR3 has 14 residues. The chain's CDR3 is CASSGDRASYEQYF. CDR3 in DNA: TGCGCCAGCAGCGGGGACAGGGCCTCCTACGAGCAGTACTTC.

This clonotype was seen many times. V usage is TRBV20-1 and J usage is TRBJ2-7; TRBD2 agrees at 15 bases. The CDR3 loop spans 15 amino acids. Germline V gives CDR1 DFQATT, CDR2 SNEGSKA (reference sequence). V lost 6 bases to trimming and J lost 4 bases; unmatched junction nucleotides: 7. The CDR3 DNA sequence: TGCAGTGCAGACTTCGGGACTAGCGGGAGGTACGAGCAGTACTTC. It specifies CSADFGTSGRYEQYF.

There are a few counts of this clonotype. The chain combines TRBV12-3 or TRBV12-4 with TRBJ2-7; the D gene is possibly TRBD1 (5 bases). This CDR3 is built from 14 residues. The ends were cut back, 5 bases at V and 7 bases at J, with 18 bases in the middle. CDR3 amino acids: CASSLTATFREQYF. As DNA, the CDR3 is TGTGCCAGCAGTCTGACAGCGACCTTCCGGGAGCAGTACTTC.

The table lists this clonotype with many counts. The rearrangement links TRBV6-1 to TRBJ1-1, with TRBD1 matching 8 bases. This CDR3 is 14 amino acids long. The germline CDR1 and CDR2 sequences are MNHNS and SASEGT. The V segment lost 6 bases and the J segment 5 bases; nucleotides outside the gene matches: 8. In DNA, the CDR3 is TGTGCCAGCAGGACTCAGGGGGCGCGAACTGAAGCTTTCTTT. As protein: CASRTQGARTEAFF.

This clonotype was counted a few times. This chain joins TRBV7-8 and TRBJ2-7, with D maybe TRBD1 (5 bases). Germline V gives CDR1 SGHVS, CDR2 FQNEAQ. V gave up 0 bases and J gave up 2 bases, with 14 bases separating them. This CDR3 comprises 16 residues. CDR3 residues: CASSLANGFRAYEQYF. DNA of the CDR3: TGTGCCAGCAGCTTAGCAAATGGGTTCAGGGCCTACGAGCAGTACTTC.

This clonotype was seen more than once but under ten times. The chain combines TRBV7-9 with TRBJ2-2; TRBD1 agrees at 10 bases. Trimming took 6 bases from V and 7 from J; bases not matched to a gene: 8. This CDR3 contains 15 residues. CDR1 is SEHNR, CDR2 FQNEAQ, per germline (reference sequence). This chain's CDR3 is CASRRPGQGLGELFF. The CDR3 nucleotides read TGTGCCAGCAGACGACCGGGACAGGGGCTCGGGGAGCTGTTTTTT.

J is TRBJ2-7 and V is TRBV11-2, with 8 bases lining up with TRBD1. From germline, CDR1 is SGHAT and CDR2 FQNNGV. The CDR3 is 14 residues long. The V gene end was trimmed by 5 bases and the J gene end by 7 bases; junction bases not matched to a gene: 10. The CDR3 region is CASSKDRGLGEQYF. The CDR3 DNA reads as TGTGCCAGCAGCAAAGACAGGGGTTTAGGGGAGCAGTACTTC.